Listed here are 9 T cell receptor beta chains from one sample, sequenced in a study of vaccination and CD4 T cells after COVID-19. Their cognate antigens are unknown. As to treatment: roughly 10-day PBMC culture with coronavirus spike peptide pools or control peptides (ViraFEST assay). The Oncomine TCR Beta short-read assay was what sequenced the DNA obtained from cultured CD4+ T cells. TCRdb reprocessed the PCR reads via MiXCR and lists one record per CDR3 protein. The sample shows more than 9,000 distinct CDR3 sequences, around two fifths of them seen only once. The sequenced sample consisted of cultured CD4+ T cells from blood. These receptor sequences come from a human donor with COVID-19.

V usage is TRBV2 and J usage is TRBJ1-1; no clear D. Germline V gene sequence: CDR1 SNHLY, CDR2 FYNNEI. This CDR3 is built from 13 residues. V lost 8 bases and J lost 1, with 11 bases in between. For the CDR3, the DNA is TGTGCCAGCCGATTTACGGGGAACACTGAAGCTTTCTTT. Protein product: CASRFTGNTEAFF.

This sequence joins TRBV5-4 and TRBJ2-7; D ambiguous. The CDR3 spans 13 residues. V was clipped by 1 base and J by 7 bases, with 12 bases between them. Germline V gives CDR1 SGHNT, CDR2 YYREEE (reference sequence). DNA of the CDR3: TGTGCCAGCAGCTTGAACGGCCTGCGGGAGCAGTACTTC. Residues: CASSLNGLREQYF.

This clonotype was seen only a few times. This chain connects TRBV6-1 to TRBJ1-5; 9 nucleotides match TRBD1. The CDR3 loop spans 14 amino acids. Germline CDR1 is MNHNS and CDR2 is SASEGT. The trim removed 6 bases at V and 5 bases at J, leaving 5 bases unmatched. The CDR3 coding sequence is TGTGCCAGCAGACGACAGGGGGGGGATCAGCCCCAGCATTTT. This sequence encodes CASRRQGGDQPQHF.

This rearrangement joins TRBV7-2 to TRBJ2-2; either TRBD1 or TRBD2 may fit D (5 bases each). Germline values: CDR1 SGHTA, CDR2 FQGNSA. The CDR3 is made up of 15 amino acids. V was pared by 1 base and J by 1 base, with 7 bases between. The CDR3 spells CASSLGDLNTGELFF. The CDR3 DNA follows: TGTGCCAGCAGCTTAGGGGACCTGAACACCGGGGAGCTGTTTTTT.

This clonotype appeared a single time. This sequence joins TRBV5-1 and TRBJ1-2; D remains ambiguous. This CDR3 is built from 12 residues. Per the germline V gene, CDR1 is SGHRS and CDR2 is YFSETQ. The germline V and J ends were trimmed by 4 bases and 12 bases, with 16 bases remaining between them. CDR3 region: CASSKDGGVNTF. In DNA, the CDR3 is TGCGCCAGCAGCAAGGACGGCGGGGTGAACACCTTC.

The V gene is TRBV11-2, the J gene TRBJ2-7; TRBD2 matches 7 bases. J gave up 12 bases and V 5 bases, and 16 bases lay outside the gene matches. The CDR3 runs 14 residues. In germline, CDR1 is SGHAT, CDR2 FQNNGV. The CDR3 protein is CASSPGVAGGLRYF. The CDR3 bases are TGTGCCAGCAGCCCCGGGGTAGCGGGCGGCCTGCGGTACTTC.

The chain joins TRBV27 to TRBJ2-1; the match to TRBD1 covers 9 bases. From germline, CDR1 is MNHEY and CDR2 SMNVEV (reference sequence). This CDR3 spans 16 amino acids. The trim removed 4 bases at V and 6 bases at J, leaving 10 bases unmatched. The CDR3 DNA follows: TGTGCCAGCAGTTCCCGGGGACAGGGTCGGGTCAATGAGCAGTTCTTC. Its translation: CASSSRGQGRVNEQFF.

Concerning this clonotype: The final CDR3 position lacks the conserved phenylalanine or tryptophan, pointing to a likely read error. J is TRBJ1-1 and V is TRBV11-3; tentative D call: TRBD1 (6 bases). Germline CDR1 is SGHNT and CDR2 is YENEEA. V gave up 0 bases and J gave up 2 bases, with 7 bases separating them. There are 14 residues in the CDR3. DNA for the CDR3: TGTGCCAGCAGCTTAGAGGGGGCAAACACTGAAGCTTTCTAT. Residues: CASSLEGANTEAFY.

Only a few counts were recorded for this clonotype. V is TRBV6-1 and J is TRBJ1-5, with D uncertain. From germline, CDR1 is MNHNS and CDR2 SASEGT. Trimming removed 2 bases from V and 6 bases from J, with 11 bases in between. The CDR3 has 14 residues. The CDR3 bases are TGTGCCAGCAGTGAATGGAATACTCGTCAGCCCCAGCATTTT. Amino acids: CASSEWNTRQPQHF.